This TCR beta chain appears in the sequencing data of a study of shared clonotypes between healthy human individuals. Some clones are missing from TCRdb's copy, which holds only in-frame ones; the method was immunoSEQ multiplex PCR. The profile shows about 2 million clones, 90% to 95% of them singletons. A few counts support this clone. V was cut by 0 bases and J by 1 base, with 13 bases left in between. Germline lookup yields CDR1 SGHNT and CDR2 YYREEE (reference sequence). The CDR3 length is 16 residues. The chain carries TRBV5-4 and TRBJ1-1; no clear D. The sample consisted of naive CD4+ T cells sorted from blood. Sample subset: CD45RA+ positively selected. The source is a young man in good health. CDR3 amino acids: CASSLDGVTRNTEAFF. Here the CDR3 DNA reads TGTGCCAGCAGCTTGGATGGGGTGACGAGGAACACTGAAGCTTTCTTT.